This T cell receptor (beta chain) came from a study of PD-1 and CTLA-4 blockade in melanoma. There are 13 residues in the CDR3. V was pared by 8 bases and J by 4 bases, with 7 bases of the junction left unmatched. Germline CDR1 MDHEN, CDR2 SYDVKM. The repertoire was sequenced with immunoSEQ multiplex PCR; TCRdb's copy has only in-frame clones and lacks some. The sample includes 25,000 to 30,000 clones, approximately 91% of them seen just once. The V call is TRBV28, the J call TRBJ2-7; 8 nucleotides agree with TRBD2. The origin of this receptor is a human donor with melanoma. The sample here was CD8+ T cells from peripheral blood, taken before anti-PD-1 treatment. DNA of the CDR3: TGTGCCAGCCTCGGGGGGGGCGATTACGAGCAGTACTTC. Its translation: CASLGGGDYEQYF.